This T cell receptor (beta chain) is drawn from a study of siplizumab effects on memory and regulatory T cells. Every sample had approximately 10^5 of its TCR templates assayed. Clones were sequenced by immunoSEQ multiplex PCR, and TCRdb holds only the in-frame ones, with some missing. The data show approximately 40,000 clones, around 89% seen once. The study took three donor pairs, and their unstimulated naive, memory, effector memory and TEMRA subsets were sequenced. This CDR3 has 16 amino acids. Germline assignment: CDR1 SGHKS and CDR2 YYEKEE (reference sequence). V trimming: 0 bases; J trimming: 4 bases; junction bases outside the gene matches: 8. This clone came up once. Its antigen is still unknown. Study results and limitations: The apparent diversity of naive T cells exceeded that of memory cells, and naive T cells seemed to make a major contribution to the alloresponse.

The material sequenced was naive CD4+ T cells sorted from blood. This TCR was recovered from a human donor in good health. The gene calls are TRBV5-5 and TRBJ2-5; 8 bases fit TRBD2. The DNA of the CDR3 is TGTGCCAGCAGCTTGGTGGTAGCGGGGCATTTAGAGACCCAGTACTTC. This sequence encodes CASSLVVAGHLETQYF.